This TCR beta chain was documented in a study of blood T cells in healthy people across ages. Whole-study results and caveats: Compared with aged donors, long-lived donors showed fewer expanded clones, suggesting selection. Across the age range, TCR beta diversity per million T cells fell in a roughly linear way. The lack of PBMC sorting stopped any conclusive naive versus antigen-experienced comparison.

The authors ran a second PCR of roughly 6 to 12 cycles using a sample-barcoded 5' primer and a J-beta primer mix. Each cDNA molecule, via a template-switch adaptor with 12 random nucleotides, was tagged. TCRdb redid the calling of the 5' RACE reads with MiXCR, one entry per CDR3 protein. The table records hundreds of thousands of distinct CDR3 sequences, 53% of them present only once. On this clonotype itself: Antigen: not known.

The germline V gene encodes CDR1 LGHDT and CDR2 YNNKEL (reference sequence). The CDR3 has 16 amino acids. V gave up 0 bases and J gave up 8 bases, with 16 bases separating them. This sequence was found in a man older than 75 in good health. Sequenced input: blood. The chain couples TRBV3-1 to TRBJ2-2; D not certain. The CDR3 DNA sequence: TGTGCCAGCAGCCAAGATCCGCCGGCCCTGGGAGGGGAGCTGTTTTTT. Protein product: CASSQDPPALGGELFF.